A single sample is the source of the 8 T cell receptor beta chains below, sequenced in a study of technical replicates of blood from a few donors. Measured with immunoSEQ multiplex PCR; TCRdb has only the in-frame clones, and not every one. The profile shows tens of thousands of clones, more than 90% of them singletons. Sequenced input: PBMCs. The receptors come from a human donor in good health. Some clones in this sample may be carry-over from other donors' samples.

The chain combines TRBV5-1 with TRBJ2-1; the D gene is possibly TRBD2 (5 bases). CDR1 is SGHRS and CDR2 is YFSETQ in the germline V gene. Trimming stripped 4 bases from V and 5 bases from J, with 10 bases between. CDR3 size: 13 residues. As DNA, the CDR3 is TGCGCCAGCAGCGGGAGTCGCAACAATGAGCAGTTCTTC. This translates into CASSGSRNNEQFF.

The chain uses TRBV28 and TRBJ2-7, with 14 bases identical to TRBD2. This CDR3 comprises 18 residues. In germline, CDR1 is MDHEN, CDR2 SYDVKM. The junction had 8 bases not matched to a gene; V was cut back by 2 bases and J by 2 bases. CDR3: CASSLTGLAGEGAYEQYF. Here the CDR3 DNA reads TGTGCCAGCAGTTTAACGGGACTAGCGGGAGAGGGGGCCTACGAGCAGTACTTC.

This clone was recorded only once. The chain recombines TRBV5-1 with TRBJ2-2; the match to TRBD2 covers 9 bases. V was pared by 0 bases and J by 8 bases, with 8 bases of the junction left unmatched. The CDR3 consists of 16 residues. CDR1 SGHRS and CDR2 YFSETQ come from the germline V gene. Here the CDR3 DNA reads TGCGCCAGCAGCTTGGAGGTGGTAGCGGGAGCTGGGGAGCTGTTTTTT. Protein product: CASSLEVVAGAGELFF.

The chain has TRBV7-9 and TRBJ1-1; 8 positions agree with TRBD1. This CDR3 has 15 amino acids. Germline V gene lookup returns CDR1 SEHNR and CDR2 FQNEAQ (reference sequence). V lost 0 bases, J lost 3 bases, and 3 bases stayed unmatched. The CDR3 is CASSLASGGHTEAFF. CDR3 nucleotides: TGTGCCAGCAGCTTAGCGTCAGGGGGCCACACTGAAGCTTTCTTT.

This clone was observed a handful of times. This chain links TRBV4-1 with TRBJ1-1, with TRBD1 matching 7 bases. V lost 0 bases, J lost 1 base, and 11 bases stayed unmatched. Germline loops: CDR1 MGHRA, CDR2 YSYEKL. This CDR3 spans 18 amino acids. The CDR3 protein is CASSQDSGRGTRNTEAFF. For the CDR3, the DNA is TGCGCCAGCAGCCAAGATAGCGGCAGGGGGACTCGGAACACTGAAGCTTTCTTT.

The CDR3 nucleotides are TGTGCCAGCAGTTACTCGTTCAGCGTCTTCTATGGCTACACCTTC. It yields the protein CASSYSFSVFYGYTF. The chain combines TRBV6-6 with TRBJ1-2; D not resolved. The CDR3 covers 15 residues. The germline V and J ends were trimmed by 0 bases and 4 bases, with 12 bases remaining between them. Germline-derived CDR1 and CDR2 are MNHNY and SVGAGI (reference sequence).

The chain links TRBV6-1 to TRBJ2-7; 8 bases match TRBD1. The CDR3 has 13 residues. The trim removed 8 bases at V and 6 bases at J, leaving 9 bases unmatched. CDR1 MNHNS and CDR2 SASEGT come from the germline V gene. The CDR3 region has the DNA TGTGCCAGCTTCAGTGGGACAGGCGGCGAGCAGTACTTC. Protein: CASFSGTGGEQYF.

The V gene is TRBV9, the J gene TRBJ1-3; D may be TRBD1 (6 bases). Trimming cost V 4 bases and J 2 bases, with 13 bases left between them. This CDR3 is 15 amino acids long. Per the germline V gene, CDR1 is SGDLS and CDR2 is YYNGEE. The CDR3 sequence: CASSRSGAPGNTIYF. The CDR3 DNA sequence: TGTGCCAGCAGCCGGTCAGGGGCCCCTGGAAACACCATATATTTT.